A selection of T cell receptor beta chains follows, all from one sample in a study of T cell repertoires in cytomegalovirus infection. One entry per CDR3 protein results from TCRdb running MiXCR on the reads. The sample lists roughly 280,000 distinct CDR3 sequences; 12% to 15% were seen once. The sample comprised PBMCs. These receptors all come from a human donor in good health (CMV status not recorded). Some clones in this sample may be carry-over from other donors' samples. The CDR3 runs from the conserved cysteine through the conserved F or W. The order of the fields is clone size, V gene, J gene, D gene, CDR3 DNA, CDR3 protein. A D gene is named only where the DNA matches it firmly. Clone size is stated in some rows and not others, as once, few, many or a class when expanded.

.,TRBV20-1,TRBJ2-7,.,TGCAGTGCTAGAGGGGTCGTCGAGCAGTACTTC,CSARGVVEQYF
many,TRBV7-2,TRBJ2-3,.,TGTGCCAGCAGCCGACGGGCCCCTAATGCACAGGGGACTAGCACAGATACGCAGTATTTT,CASSRRAPNAQGTSTDTQYF
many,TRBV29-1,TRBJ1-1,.,TGCAGCGTTGTTGGGGCAATGAACACTGAAGCTTTCTTT,CSVVGAMNTEAFF
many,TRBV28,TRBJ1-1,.,TGTGCCAGCAGTTTAGAAGGGAGAGCTGAAGCTTTCTTT,CASSLEGRAEAFF
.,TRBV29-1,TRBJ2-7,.,TGCAGCGTTGTGGGACCATCCTACGAGCAGTACTTC,CSVVGPSYEQYF
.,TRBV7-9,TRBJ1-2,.,TGTGCCAGCAGCTTAGGTCCAGGACAACATGAGGGCTACACCTTC,CASSLGPGQHEGYTF
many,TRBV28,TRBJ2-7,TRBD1,TGTGCCAGCAGTCCCCGGACAGGGGGATCCTACGAGCAGTACTTC,CASSPRTGGSYEQYF
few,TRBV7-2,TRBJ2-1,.,TGTGCCAGCAGCCCCCGGCTCATAGGCTACAATGAGCAGTTCTTC,CASSPRLIGYNEQFF
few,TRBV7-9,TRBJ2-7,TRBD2,TGTGCCAGCAGCTTAGGGGGATTTAGCGGGATCGAGCAGTACTTC,CASSLGGFSGIEQYF
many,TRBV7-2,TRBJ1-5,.,TGTGCCAGCAGCTTAGCTGCGGGTTATCAGCCCCAGCATTTT,CASSLAAGYQPQHF
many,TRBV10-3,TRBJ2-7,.,TGTGCCATCAAGGACAGCGGCTACGAGCAGTACTTC,CAIKDSGYEQYF
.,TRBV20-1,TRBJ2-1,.,TGCAGTGCTAGCTCCCCGAGGGGGACCGGCAATGAGCAGTTCTTC,CSASSPRGTGNEQFF
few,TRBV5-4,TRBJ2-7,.,TGTGCCAGCAGCTTTGCTTCTGCCGTCTACGAGCAGTACTTC,CASSFASAVYEQYF
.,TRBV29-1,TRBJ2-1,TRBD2,TGCAGCGCGAGACTAGCGGGTTCTGGGGATGAGCAGTTCTTC,CSARLAGSGDEQFF
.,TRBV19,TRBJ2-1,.,TGTGCCAGTAGTATTTCCCCCAGGGCCGGGGGCGATGAGCAGTTCTTC,CASSISPRAGGDEQFF
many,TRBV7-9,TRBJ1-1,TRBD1,TGTGCCAGCAGCATGACAGGGGACACTGAAGCTTTCTTT,CASSMTGDTEAFF
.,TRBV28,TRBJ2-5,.,TGTGCCAGCAGTTTACCAGGGGCTCAAGAGACCCAGTACTTC,CASSLPGAQETQYF
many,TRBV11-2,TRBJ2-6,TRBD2,TGTGCCAGCAGCAGACTAGCGGGGGCCATCTCTGGGGCCAACGTCCTGACTTTC,CASSRLAGAISGANVLTF
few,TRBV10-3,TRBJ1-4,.,TGTGCCATCAGTGAGTCGGTGGGAGCCACTAATGAAAAACTGTTTTTT,CAISESVGATNEKLFF
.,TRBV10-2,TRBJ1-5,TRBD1,TGCGCCAGCAGCGTACAGGGGACGGGCAATCAGCCCCAGCATTTT,CASSVQGTGNQPQHF
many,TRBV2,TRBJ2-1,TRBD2,TGTGCCAGCACCTCAGGTCGGGGGGGGCCCAACTACAATGAGCAGTTCTTC,CASTSGRGGPNYNEQFF
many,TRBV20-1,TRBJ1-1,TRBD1,TGCAGTGCTAGAGATCACAGGGGCGGGACTGAAGCTTTCTTT,CSARDHRGGTEAFF
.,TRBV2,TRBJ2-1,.,TGTGCCAGCAGTGGGCCCCCAGGGGTGGCCCTAGGAAATGAGCAGTTCTTC,CASSGPPGVALGNEQFF
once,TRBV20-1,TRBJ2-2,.,TGCAGTGCTAGAGATCAAATTATACCCACCGGGGAGCTGTTTTTT,CSARDQIIPTGELFF
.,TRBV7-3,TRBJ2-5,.,TGTGCCAGCAGTTATAGGTCCCCCGGCGGCGAGACCCAGTACTTC,CASSYRSPGGETQYF
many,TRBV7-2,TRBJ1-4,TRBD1,TGTGCCAGCAGCTTAACAATCCCGGGACAGGAGGCTTTT,CASSLTIPGQEAF
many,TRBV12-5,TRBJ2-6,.,TGTGCTAGTGGTCCCACGGGGGCTGGGGCCAACGTCCTGACTTTC,CASGPTGAGANVLTF
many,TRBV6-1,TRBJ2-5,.,TGTGCCAGCTCTGAGCTGCCAGGGAGGAACCAAGAGACCCAGTACTTC,CASSELPGRNQETQYF
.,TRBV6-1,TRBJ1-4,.,TGTGCCAGCAGTGGAATCTTCTCCAGGGGAGGTGAAAAACTGTTTTTT,CASSGIFSRGGEKLFF
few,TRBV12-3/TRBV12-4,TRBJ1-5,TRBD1,TGTGCCAGCAGACGGGACAGGGCCGAGCAGCCCCAGCATTTT,CASRRDRAEQPQHF
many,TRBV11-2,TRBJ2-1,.,TGTGCCAGCAGCCCCAGACACTTCAGCTCCTACAATGAGCAGTTCTTC,CASSPRHFSSYNEQFF
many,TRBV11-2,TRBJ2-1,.,TGTGCCAGCAGCCCCCTTGCGGGCTACAATGAGCAGTTCTTC,CASSPLAGYNEQFF
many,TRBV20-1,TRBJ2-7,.,TGCAGTGCTAGAGCCCCCACTCCCTACGAGCAGTACTTC,CSARAPTPYEQYF
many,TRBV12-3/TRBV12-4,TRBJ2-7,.,TGTGCCAGCAGTACCAGCCCCAGGGCTGTTCAGCAGTACTTC,CASSTSPRAVQQYF
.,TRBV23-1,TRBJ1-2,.,TGCGCCAGCCTCGGGGGTTGCGGCTACACCTTC,CASLGGCGYTF
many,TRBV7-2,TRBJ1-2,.,TGTGCCAGCAGCTCAAACCAGGGCGGAGATGGCTACACCTTC,CASSSNQGGDGYTF
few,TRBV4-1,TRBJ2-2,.,TGCGCCAGCAAACACCAGGACGGGACCGGGGAGCTGTTTTTT,CASKHQDGTGELFF
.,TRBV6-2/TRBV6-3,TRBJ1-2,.,TGTGCCAGCACCTCGTTTGTTGGACACTCCTATGGCTACACCTTC,CASTSFVGHSYGYTF
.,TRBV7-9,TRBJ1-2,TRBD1,TGTGCCAGCAGTTCCCGGACGGGACAGGGAACCTATGGCTACACCTTC,CASSSRTGQGTYGYTF
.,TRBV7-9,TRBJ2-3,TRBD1,TGTGCCAGCAGAGATTCGACAGGGGGAATCTCTAGCACAGATACGCAGTATTTT,CASRDSTGGISSTDTQYF
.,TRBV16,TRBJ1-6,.,TGTGCCAGCAGCCAATCGAGGCCTCCTAATCCCCTCCACTTT,CASSQSRPPNPLHF
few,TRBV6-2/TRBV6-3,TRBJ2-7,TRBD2,TGTGCCAGCAGTTACTGGTCTAGCGGACTCTACGAGCAGTACTTC,CASSYWSSGLYEQYF
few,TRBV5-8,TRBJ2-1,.,TGTGCCAGCAGCTTACTACTTTTCGGCCCGTTCTTC,CASSLLLFGPFF
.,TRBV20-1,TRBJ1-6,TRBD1,TGCAGTGCTCCCGACGCACAGGGGAGTTCACCCCTCCACTTT,CSAPDAQGSSPLHF
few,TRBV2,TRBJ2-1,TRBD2,TGTGCCAGCAGCAGTACTAGCGGGGGGACCTACAATGAGCAGTTCTTC,CASSSTSGGTYNEQFF
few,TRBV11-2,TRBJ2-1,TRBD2,TGTGCCAGCAGCTTAGGGACTAGCGGGAGGGACAATGAGCAGTTCTTC,CASSLGTSGRDNEQFF
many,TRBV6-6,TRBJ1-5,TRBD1,TGTGCCAGCAGTCTCCAACAGGGGGCAAGGGATCAGCCCCAGCATTTT,CASSLQQGARDQPQHF
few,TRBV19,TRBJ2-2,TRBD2,TGTGCCAGTAGTAATGCGGGGGGACGCCCCGGGGAGCTGTTTTTT,CASSNAGGRPGELFF
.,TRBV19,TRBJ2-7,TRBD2,TGTGCCAGTAGTATCTCTAGCGGGGTCGTCTACGAGCAGTACTTC,CASSISSGVVYEQYF
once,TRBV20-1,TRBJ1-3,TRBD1,TGCAGTGCTGGACAGGACAGGGGTGGAAACACCATATATTTT,CSAGQDRGGNTIYF
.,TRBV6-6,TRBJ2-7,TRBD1,TGTGCCAGCAGTCCCGGAAGGGGGCACGAGCAGTACTTC,CASSPGRGHEQYF
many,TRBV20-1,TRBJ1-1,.,TGCAGTGCTAGCGCAGGGGCGGGCATGAACACTGAAGCTTTCTTT,CSASAGAGMNTEAFF
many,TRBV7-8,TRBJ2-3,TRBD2,TGTGCCAGCAGCCGTAACACTCCTAGCGGGGGAGATACGCAGTATTTT,CASSRNTPSGGDTQYF